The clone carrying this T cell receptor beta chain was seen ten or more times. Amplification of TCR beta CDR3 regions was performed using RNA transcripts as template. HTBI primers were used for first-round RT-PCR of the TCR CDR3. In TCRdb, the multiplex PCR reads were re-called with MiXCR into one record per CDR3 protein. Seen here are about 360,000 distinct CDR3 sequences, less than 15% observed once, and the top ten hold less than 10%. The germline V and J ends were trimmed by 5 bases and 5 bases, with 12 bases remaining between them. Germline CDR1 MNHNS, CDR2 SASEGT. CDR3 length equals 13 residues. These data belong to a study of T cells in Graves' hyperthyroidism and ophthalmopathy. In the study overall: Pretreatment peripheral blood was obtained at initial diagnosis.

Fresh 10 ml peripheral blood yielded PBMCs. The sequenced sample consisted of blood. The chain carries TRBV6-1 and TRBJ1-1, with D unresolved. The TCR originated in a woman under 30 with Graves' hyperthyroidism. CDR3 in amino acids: CASSKGPRTEAFF. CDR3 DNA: TGTGCCAGCAGTAAGGGTCCCAGGACTGAAGCTTTCTTT.